The T cell receptor beta chain described here comes from a study of blood T cells in healthy people across ages. A second PCR, run for roughly 7 to 12 cycles, used a sample-barcoded 5' primer plus a J-beta primer mix. MiXCR, applied by TCRdb to the 5' RACE reads, yields one record per CDR3 protein. Found here are roughly 1.7 million distinct CDR3 sequences, around 36% of them singletons; the top ten hold approximately 10%. This clonotype was seen a single time. V gave up 3 bases and J gave up 0 bases, with 7 bases separating them. This CDR3 has 14 residues. The germline gives CDR1 SGHKS, CDR2 YYEKEE (reference sequence).

Sample: blood. The rearrangement links TRBV5-5 to TRBJ1-5; no reliable D call. This clonotype originated in a young woman in good health. For the CDR3, the DNA is TGTGCCAGCAGCTACACGGATAGCAATCAGCCCCAGCATTTT. This codes for CASSYTDSNQPQHF.